What follows is one T cell receptor beta chain and its context. The antigen remains unidentified. The sample is drawn from a study of cytomegalovirus exposure and HLA in healthy donors. This CDR3 region has 16 residues. V dropped 2 bases and J dropped 0 bases, with 11 bases sitting between them. CDR1 and CDR2 (germline): MNHEY, SVGAGI. Whole-study findings and limits: In a later analysis, 15,000 to 20,000 TCR beta sequences were associated with HLA alleles at 0.05 false discovery rate. Per published accounts, TCR beta sequences correctly predicted the HLA-A and HLA-B alleles of most subjects. Later analysis indicated greater clonal expansion among HLA-associated TCR beta chains than among equally common other chains. Later analysis showed TCR association rates varying by HLA locus, highest for DRB1 and lowest for HLA-C.

The PCR employed 60 Vbeta primers together with 13 Jbeta primers. Clones were read by immunoSEQ multiplex PCR, and TCRdb kept only the in-frame ones, dropping some. The table has about 150,000 clones, around 79% seen once; the top ten hold 5.7%. The sequenced material came from PBMCs. The chain recombines TRBV6-5 with TRBJ1-5, with D perhaps TRBD1 (6 bases). This TCR was sampled from a man aged 30-40 years in good health and CMV-seropositive. The CDR3 DNA sequence: TGTGCCAGCAGTTACCCCGGGACATATAGCAATCAGCCCCAGCATTTT. Protein sequence: CASSYPGTYSNQPQHF.